These T cell receptor beta chains were read from a single sample in a study of shared clonotypes between healthy human individuals. Assay: immunoSEQ multiplex PCR; the TCRdb copy retains only in-frame clones and omits some. The table records almost 700,000 clones, 92% of them present only once. The sequenced material came from naive CD8+ T cells sorted from blood. The receptors stem from a man under 40 in good health. The CDR3 runs from the conserved cysteine through the conserved F or W. The D gene is left open where the match is weak.

v_call,j_call,d_call,cdr3_nt,cdr3_aa
TRBV6-4,TRBJ2-2,TRBD1,TGTGCCAGCAGGCCAGGACAGGGGGCCGGGGAGCTGTTTTTT,CASRPGQGAGELFF
TRBV27,TRBJ2-6,TRBD1,TGTGCCAGCAGTCTCCGGGACAGCGACTCTGGGGCCAACGTCCTGACTTTC,CASSLRDSDSGANVLTF
TRBV29-1,TRBJ2-3,TRBD2,TGCAGCGTCGAGGAGACTAGCGGGGGCTACACAGATACGCAGTATTTT,CSVEETSGGYTDTQYF
TRBV9,TRBJ2-3,TRBD1,TGTGCCAGCAGCACCTTCCAGACAGGGGCCGATACGCAGTATTTT,CASSTFQTGADTQYF
TRBV13,TRBJ2-2,TRBD1,TGTGCCAGCAGCACCACCGGACAGGGCAACACCGGGGAGCTGTTTTTT,CASSTTGQGNTGELFF
TRBV7-3,TRBJ2-1,-,TGTGCCAGCAGCTTAAAGGTAGCAGCCTCCAACAATGAGCAGTTCTTC,CASSLKVAASNNEQFF
TRBV29-1,TRBJ2-7,-,TGCAGCGCCCTAGGACAGACTTACGAGCAGTACTTC,CSALGQTYEQYF
TRBV14,TRBJ2-1,-,TGTGCCAGCAGCCTTGAGGGCCGTGAGCAGTTCTTC,CASSLEGREQFF
TRBV6-1,TRBJ2-7,-,TGTGCCAGCAGACAAGAGGAGAGTTACTACGAGCAGTACTTC,CASRQEESYYEQYF
TRBV10-2,TRBJ2-6,-,TGCGCCGCCAGCTCTGGGGCCAACGTCCTGACTTTC,CAASSGANVLTF
TRBV5-4,TRBJ1-2,-,TGTGCCAGCAGCCCAAGGACAGCGATTGGCTACACCTTC,CASSPRTAIGYTF
TRBV29-1,TRBJ1-1,-,TGCAGCGTCGAAATGAACACTGAAGCTTTCTTT,CSVEMNTEAFF
TRBV7-9,TRBJ1-5,-,TGTGCCAGCAGCTTAGCTGGTAGCAATCAGCCCCAGCATTTT,CASSLAGSNQPQHF
TRBV29-1,TRBJ2-7,TRBD1,TGCAGCGTTGTAGTCGTGGACAGGGCCTACGAGCAGTACTTC,CSVVVVDRAYEQYF
TRBV5-1,TRBJ2-7,TRBD1,TGCGCCAGCAGCGTCGGGACAGGTCTCTACGAGCAGTACTTC,CASSVGTGLYEQYF
TRBV5-1,TRBJ2-7,-,TGCGCCAGCAGCTATACTAGTAGCTCCTACGAGCAGTACTTC,CASSYTSSSYEQYF
TRBV11-2,TRBJ2-7,TRBD2,TGTGCCAGCAGCGCGGGGACTAGCTACGAGCAGTACTTC,CASSAGTSYEQYF
TRBV27,TRBJ2-7,TRBD2,TGTGCCAGCAGTTTAAAGCGGGACTACGAGCAGTACTTC,CASSLKRDYEQYF
TRBV30,TRBJ2-5,-,TGTGCCTGGAGTGACTTCCAAGAGACCCAGTACTTC,CAWSDFQETQYF
TRBV11-2,TRBJ2-7,TRBD1,TGTGCCAGCAGCTTACGGACAGGTCTCTCCTACGAGCAGTACTTC,CASSLRTGLSYEQYF
TRBV6-6,TRBJ2-5,-,TGTGCCAGCAGTTACGACCAGAATCAAGAGACCCAGTACTTC,CASSYDQNQETQYF
TRBV28,TRBJ1-5,-,TGTGCCAGCTTTGCCATGAATCAGCCCCAGCATTTT,CASFAMNQPQHF
TRBV13,TRBJ1-3,-,TGTGCCAGCGCCACAGTCCTCTCTGGAAACACCATATATTTT,CASATVLSGNTIYF